A single sample is the source of the 12 T cell receptor beta chains below, sequenced in a study of T cell clones after liver transplantation. The method was immunoSEQ multiplex PCR; TCRdb's version includes in-frame clones alone and lacks a portion of them. The sample consists of approximately 100,000 clones, roughly 80% of them appearing once. The material was CD4+ T cells from blood, obtained 47 months after liver transplant. The receptor set was obtained from a human patient who received a liver transplant. Some T cells may have originated in the graft donor.

The chain employs TRBV7-3 and TRBJ2-3; D is possibly TRBD2 (6 bases). Trimming took 3 bases from V and 5 from J, leaving 18 bases between them. Germline loops: CDR1 SGHTA, CDR2 FQGTGA. The length of the CDR3 is 16 residues. The CDR3 here is CASSLRAGRGLDTQYF. As DNA, the CDR3 is TGTGCCAGCAGCTTGAGAGCGGGCCGGGGTCTAGATACGCAGTATTTT. The full variable domain, rest sourced from reference TRBV7-3 and TRBJ2-3, is GAGVSQTPSNKVTEKGKYVELRCDPISGHTALYWYRQSLGQGPEFLIYFQGTGAADDSGLPNDRFFAVRPEGSVSTLKIQRTERGDSAVYLCASSLRAGRGLDTQYFGPGTRLTVL.

V is TRBV9 and J is TRBJ1-2; 9 bases agree with TRBD1. The CDR3 is 14 amino acids. The germline gives CDR1 SGDLS, CDR2 YYNGEE. Losses at the gene ends were 3 bases for V and 4 bases for J; bases not matched to a gene: 4. The CDR3 nucleotides are TGTGCCAGCAGCGCTGGACAGGGGAGCTATGGCTACACCTTC. It specifies CASSAGQGSYGYTF.

V and J are TRBV7-2 and TRBJ1-6; possible D gene TRBD1, 5 bases. The CDR3 runs 16 residues. Per germline, CDR1 SGHTA and CDR2 FQGNSA. Trimming removed 9 bases at V and 8 bases at J, with 23 bases between. For the CDR3, the DNA is TGTGCCAGTGGGCCCCGAACAGGCGCCCAGGATTCACCCCTCCACTTT. It yields the protein CASGPRTGAQDSPLHF.

The V and J genes are TRBV5-1 and TRBJ1-1; D call uncertain. The CDR3 extends over 13 amino acids. Trimming removed 6 bases at V and 5 bases at J, with 14 bases between. Germline V CDR1 and CDR2: SGHRS, YFSETQ. CDR3 sequence: CASTKQSQTEAFF. The DNA of the CDR3 is TGCGCCAGCACCAAACAGTCCCAGACTGAAGCTTTCTTT.

The chain combines TRBV7-2 with TRBJ2-5, with D maybe TRBD2 (7 bases). Germline values: CDR1 SGHTA, CDR2 FQGNSA. Trimming removed 2 bases at V and 6 bases at J, with 16 bases between. The CDR3 has 15 residues. The CDR3 sequence: CASSLKGGGLKTQYF. CDR3 coding DNA: TGTGCCAGCAGCTTAAAAGGGGGGGGCCTAAAGACCCAGTACTTC.

The CDR3 protein is CASSSRLASAKNIQYF. In DNA, the CDR3 is TGTGCCAGCAGCTCCCGACTAGCTTCAGCCAAAAACATTCAGTACTTC. This chain connects TRBV11-1 to TRBJ2-4; 7 nucleotides match TRBD2. The J segment lost 0 bases and the V segment lost 4 bases, leaving 6 bases of the junction unmatched. The CDR3 is made up of 16 amino acids. Per germline, CDR1 SGHAT and CDR2 FQDESV (reference sequence).

This rearrangement joins TRBV5-6 to TRBJ2-2, with D perhaps matching TRBD2 (5 bases). There are 16 residues in the CDR3. V was shortened by 4 bases and J by 7 bases, with 20 bases between the two germline ends. Germline CDR1 is SGHDT and CDR2 is YYEEEE. CDR3 amino acids: CASSPLTLEAGGELFF. CDR3 in DNA: TGTGCCAGCAGCCCCCTGACCCTAGAGGCGGGCGGGGAGCTGTTTTTT.

This chain links TRBV25-1 with TRBJ1-1, with a possible D match to TRBD1 (6 bases). Germline V lookup: CDR1 MGHDK, CDR2 SYGVNS. The ends were cut back, 8 bases at V and 0 bases at J, with 16 bases in the middle. The CDR3 has 15 residues. CDR3 loop: CASQPGQTMNTEAFF. CDR3 coding DNA: TGTGCCAGCCAACCAGGACAGACCATGAACACTGAAGCTTTCTTT.

The rearrangement joins TRBV10-3 to TRBJ1-1; weak D call: TRBD1 (5 bases). Trimming removed 3 bases at V and 4 bases at J, with 12 bases between. The CDR3 spans 14 residues. Germline V CDR1 and CDR2: ENHRY, SYGVKD. The CDR3 bases are TGTGCCATCAGTGAATCGGGGGGGGGCACTGAAGCTTTCTTT. Its translation: CAISESGGGTEAFF.

This clone appeared once. This chain links TRBV11-2 with TRBJ1-5; TRBD1 matches at 8 bases. The V segment lost 1 base and the J segment 6 bases; nucleotides outside the gene matches: 11. The germline CDR1 and CDR2 sequences are SGHAT and FQNNGV. The CDR3 is 17 amino acids. The CDR3 loop reads CASSLGQGSWGSQPQHF. CDR3 bases: TGTGCCAGCAGCTTAGGACAGGGGTCCTGGGGTAGTCAGCCCCAGCATTTT.

The gene calls are TRBV11-1 and TRBJ2-1; 10 positions agree with TRBD2. This CDR3 has 16 residues. CDR1 SGHAT and CDR2 FQDESV come from the germline V gene (reference sequence). The junction had 5 bases not matched to a gene; V was cut back by 4 bases and J by 2 bases. Here the CDR3 reads CASSSSGTSAYNEQFF. The CDR3 DNA follows: TGTGCCAGCAGCTCTTCCGGGACTAGCGCCTACAATGAGCAGTTCTTC. Full variable domain (missing parts from reference TRBV11-1 and TRBJ2-1): EAEVAQSPRYKITEKSQAVAFWCDPISGHATLYWYRQILGQGPELLVQFQDESVVDDSQLPKDRFSAERLKGVDSTLKIQPAELGDSAMYLCASSSSGTSAYNEQFFGPGTRLTVL.

J is TRBJ2-3 and V is TRBV11-2; D possibly corresponds to TRBD2 (5 bases). CDR3 size: 15 residues. Germline V CDR1 and CDR2: SGHAT, FQNNGV. The germline V and J ends were trimmed by 4 bases and 2 bases, with 13 bases remaining between them. CDR3 protein: CASSSPGGYTDTQYF. The CDR3 region has the DNA TGTGCCAGCAGCTCCCCCGGCGGGTACACAGATACGCAGTATTTT.